The entry that follows covers one T cell receptor (beta chain) sequence. The data were taken from a study of blood T cell repertoires in COVID-19. TCRdb's copy holds only in-frame clones and misses some; the assay was immunoSEQ multiplex PCR. The sample lists approximately 300,000 clones, 75% to 90% occurring once. The CDR3 is 14 amino acids. In germline, CDR1 is MNHEY, CDR2 SVGAGI. V gave up 7 bases and J gave up 1 base, with 13 bases separating them. This receptor was taken from a woman under 40 who had recovered from COVID-19. Sequenced: PBMCs or T cells enriched from blood (not recorded which). The genes are TRBV6-5 and TRBJ2-5, with D possibly TRBD2 on 6 matching bases. The DNA for the CDR3 is TGTGCCAGCACCTTTGGAGGGCCCCAAGAGACCCAGTACTTC. Protein product: CASTFGGPQETQYF.